This TCR beta chain was recovered during a study of T cell repertoires in cytomegalovirus infection. Overall study context: Public TCR beta signatures indicated both CMV infection and matching HLA type.

One entry per CDR3 protein, called by TCRdb with MiXCR from the reads. Here the sample spans 900,000 to 950,000 distinct CDR3 sequences, around a third being singletons. Overall study results and limits: CMV carriers with the relevant HLA were identified by cumulative public TCR beta family frequency. CMV-specific TCR beta clonotypes restricted by HLA-C were the ones dominating the ex vivo response.

Germline V CDR1 and CDR2: ENHRY, SYGVKD. The CDR3 loop spans 16 amino acids. J lost 3 bases, V lost 4 bases, and 8 bases had no gene match. Turning to this clonotype: Its antigen is undetermined.

The chain couples TRBV10-3 to TRBJ2-3; 9 positions agree with TRBD1. Sequenced here: cultured CD8+ T cells from PBMCs, sampled from culture after CMV antigen stimulation. The clonotype was recovered from a human donor in good health (CMV status not recorded). Some clones in this sample may be carry-over from other donors' samples. CDR3 nucleotide sequence: TGTGCCATCAGTGGGGATGGACAGGGGTTTACAGATACGCAGTATTTT. As protein: CAISGDGQGFTDTQYF.